This T cell receptor beta chain came from a study of T cells in localized non-small cell lung cancer. Study conclusions and caveats: Because sequencing included only one region (of the tumor), heterogeneity remains possible. Maximal T cell clonality occurred in uninvolved adjacent lung, with tumor ranking below it.

The table came from immunoSEQ multiplex PCR; TCRdb's copy has only in-frame clones and leaves some out. This sample has about 26,000 clones, with 70% to 90% found just once. Concerning this clone: What it binds is unknown.

Germline V lookup: CDR1 MNHEY, CDR2 SMNVEV (reference sequence). CDR3 length equals 16 residues. The germline V and J ends were trimmed by 2 bases and 8 bases, with 21 bases remaining between them. The sample was peripheral blood, taken before any cancer treatment. The chain is built from TRBV27 and TRBJ1-2; TRBD1 might be the D (6 bases). This clonotype was sampled from a female donor over 55 with stage II squamous cell lung carcinoma. CDR3 nucleotide sequence: TGTGCCAGCAGTTTAAGGGGAGGGGGGGCTGATGGCGGCTACACCTTC. It yields the protein CASSLRGGGADGGYTF.